Shown below are 6 T cell receptor beta chains from a single sample sequenced in a study of shared clonotypes between healthy human individuals. The data were produced by immunoSEQ multiplex PCR, yet TCRdb's version contains in-frame clones alone and is incomplete. Among 1,400,000 or so clones listed, less than 99% were seen once. Sequences were obtained from naive CD4+ T cells sorted from blood. Subset described: CD45RA+ positively selected. These receptors all stem from a man aged 25-45 years in good health.

J is TRBJ1-2 and V is TRBV11-2; D not certain. The CDR3 is 16 residues long. Germline assignment: CDR1 SGHAT and CDR2 FQNNGV. V lost 0 bases to trimming and J lost 4 bases, with 15 bases between them. The CDR3 is CASSLDRATSTYGYTF. CDR3 nucleotide sequence: TGTGCCAGCAGCTTAGACAGAGCAACCAGTACCTATGGCTACACCTTC. The full variable domain, its missing parts supplied by reference TRBV11-2 and TRBJ1-2, is EAGVAQSPRYKIIEKRQSVAFWCNPISGHATLYWYQQILGQGPKLLIQFQNNGVVDDSQLPKDRFSAERLKGVDSTLKIQPAKLEDSAVYLCASSLDRATSTYGYTFGSGTRLTVV.

The chain joins TRBV30 to TRBJ2-7, with D possibly called TRBD1 or TRBD2 (6 bases each). Per germline, CDR1 GTSNPN and CDR2 SVGIG (reference sequence). Trimming pared 5 bases from V and 4 bases from J, leaving 18 bases between. There are 14 residues in the CDR3. The CDR3 spells CAWHRLGAGYEQYF. The CDR3, as DNA: TGTGCCTGGCACAGATTGGGGGCGGGGTACGAGCAGTACTTC.

V and J are TRBV4-1 and TRBJ2-3, with 9 bases matching TRBD1. Trimming removed 4 bases from V and 3 bases from J; junction bases left unmatched: 14. This CDR3 region has 18 residues. Germline CDR1 MGHRA, CDR2 YSYEKL. CDR3 bases: TGCGCCAGCAGCCGGGACACACAGGGGGCGCCAGGGACAGATACGCAGTATTTT. Translated, it gives CASSRDTQGAPGTDTQYF.

This sequence joins TRBV5-1 and TRBJ2-5; TRBD2 agrees at 12 bases. Germline CDR1 is SGHRS and CDR2 is YFSETQ. The CDR3 contains 15 residues. Trimming removed 4 bases from V and 4 bases from J; junction bases left unmatched: 5. This CDR3 is CASSTGLAGPETQYF. CDR3 nucleotide sequence: TGCGCCAGCAGCACCGGACTAGCGGGACCAGAGACCCAGTACTTC.

J is TRBJ2-3 and V is TRBV2; possibly TRBD2 for D (6 bases). V lost 3 bases to trimming and J lost 8 bases, with 15 bases between them. The CDR3 covers 14 residues. Germline CDR1 is SNHLY and CDR2 is FYNNEI. The CDR3 sequence: CASSDQRGAGTQYF. DNA of the CDR3: TGTGCCAGCAGTGACCAGCGCGGGGCCGGTACGCAGTATTTT.

This clone was recorded only once. The V call is TRBV19, the J call TRBJ2-1; D perhaps matches TRBD2 (7 bases). The V gene's germline CDR1 is LNHDA and CDR2 SQIVND (reference sequence). The CDR3 is made up of 17 amino acids. V was shortened by 3 bases and J by 5 bases, with 20 bases between the two germline ends. DNA for the CDR3: TGTGCCAGTAGTATTATCCCTAGGGGGGGAGCTAACAATGAGCAGTTCTTC. Amino acids: CASSIIPRGGANNEQFF.